The 11 T cell receptor beta chains below were found in one sample sequenced in a study of blood T cells in healthy people across ages. A second PCR of 7 to 11 cycles used a sample-barcoded 5' primer and a J-beta primer mix. TCRdb re-analysed the 5' RACE reads in MiXCR, keeping a single row per CDR3 protein. The repertoire holds around 900,000 distinct CDR3 sequences, with 51% as singletons. Specimen: blood. The receptors come from a woman in her sixties or seventies in good health.

V and J are TRBV5-5 and TRBJ2-5; D is undetermined. The CDR3 contains 18 residues. CDR1 and CDR2 from the germline V gene are SGHKS and YYEKEE (reference sequence). Trimming cost V 3 bases and J 2 bases, with 23 bases left between them. The CDR3 nucleotides read TGTGCCAGCAGCTCCCTGACTTGGGCAGGAGCATTACAAGAGACCCAGTACTTC. This translates into CASSSLTWAGALQETQYF.

The chain joins TRBV29-1 to TRBJ1-1, with D perhaps TRBD1 (5 bases). The CDR3 runs to 13 residues. The germline CDR1 and CDR2 sequences are SQVTM and ANQGSEA. Between the trimmed V and J ends, which lost 6 bases and 5 bases, there was a span of 16 bases. The CDR3 nucleotides read TGCAGCGTGGAAAACAGGCCCCAAACTGAAGCTTTCTTT. Translated, it gives CSVENRPQTEAFF.

The J gene is TRBJ2-7, the V gene TRBV20-1; D is possibly TRBD2 (6 bases). Germline V gene sequence: CDR1 DFQATT, CDR2 SNEGSKA (reference sequence). CDR3 length equals 14 residues. V dropped 2 bases and J dropped 0 bases, with 11 bases sitting between them. The CDR3 here is CSARRDSGSYEQYF. The CDR3 coding sequence is TGCAGTGCTAGAAGAGATAGCGGCTCCTACGAGCAGTACTTC.

V is TRBV21-1 and J is TRBJ2-7; the D call in the table, TRBD2, was not verified against the DNA. TRBV21-1 constitutes a pseudogene. The CDR3 spans 17 residues. Here the CDR3 DNA reads TGTGCCAGCAGCAAAGGCCCGGGACTAGCGGGTCTAGACGAGCAGTACTTC. It encodes CASSKGPGLAGLDEQYF.

The table lists this clonotype with a few counts. The V gene is TRBV20-1, the J gene TRBJ2-5; D assignment may be TRBD1 or TRBD2 (6 bases each). The CDR3 is 17 residues long. Trimming removed 3 bases from V and 1 base from J, with 21 bases in between. CDR1 is DFQATT, CDR2 SNEGSKA, per germline (reference sequence). For the CDR3, the DNA is TGCAGTGCTAGTCCCCCGGGGGCCCTATCCAGCCAAGAGACCCAGTACTTC. It is translated as CSASPPGALSSQETQYF.

The rearrangement uses TRBV7-8 and TRBJ2-2; 8 nucleotides agree with TRBD2. The CDR3 loop spans 15 amino acids. CDR1 is SGHVS and CDR2 is FQNEAQ in the germline V gene. V lost 5 bases, J lost 0 bases, and 2 bases stayed unmatched. The CDR3 sequence is CASSVSGANTGELFF. DNA of the CDR3: TGTGCCAGCAGCGTTAGCGGGGCGAACACCGGGGAGCTGTTTTTT.

This clonotype was observed a handful of times. The V gene is TRBV6-6, the J gene TRBJ2-7; D is unclear. With the DNA end fitting TRBJ2-5 better, the J assignment may be wrong. The V gene's germline CDR1 is MNHNY and CDR2 SVGAGI (reference sequence). This CDR3 is built from 11 residues. The CDR3 reads CASRLLETQYF. The CDR3 DNA follows: TGTGCCAGCAGGCTCCTGGAGACCCAGTACTTC.

Remarks on this clonotype: At one boundary the junction diverges from the germline segment, which might be a read error. The chain recombines TRBV13 with TRBJ2-7; unclear D gene. The CDR3 has 13 amino acids. The germline CDR1 and CDR2 sequences are PRHDT and FYEKMQ (reference sequence). This chain's CDR3 is CASGLNGRYEQYF. CDR3 DNA sequence: TGTGCCAGCGGCTTAAATGGTAGATACGAGCAGTACTTC.

This chain uses TRBV5-6 with TRBJ2-1, with TRBD1 matching over 9 bases. The V gene's germline CDR1 is SGHDT and CDR2 YYEEEE. V gave up 4 bases and J gave up 2 bases; unmatched junction bases: 10. The CDR3 has 17 amino acids. The CDR3 DNA reads TGTGCCAGCAGCATCCCCTCGGGACAGGGCCCCTACAATGAGCAGTTCTTC. Its translation is CASSIPSGQGPYNEQFF.

The chain is built from TRBV29-1 and TRBJ1-2, with a possible D match to TRBD1 (6 bases). CDR1 is SQVTM, CDR2 ANQGSEA, per germline. The CDR3 extends over 13 amino acids. Between the trimmed V and J ends, which lost 5 bases and 1 base, there was a span of 11 bases. CDR3 protein: CSVRQEDNYGYTF. The CDR3 coding sequence is TGCAGCGTTCGACAGGAAGATAACTATGGCTACACCTTC.

The chain has TRBV4-1 and TRBJ2-7, with a possible D match to TRBD2 (5 bases). Judging by the DNA end, TRBJ2-4 fits better; the J call may be wrong. This CDR3 region has 18 residues. Germline CDR1 MGHRA, CDR2 YSYEKL. CDR3 amino acids: CASSQGPALGPEENIQYF. The CDR3 DNA follows: TGCGCCAGCAGCCAAGGGCCTGCACTCGGGCCGGAGGAAAACATTCAGTACTTC.